This T cell receptor (beta chain) was sequenced during a study of T cell responses to AZD1222 COVID-19 vaccine. Study results and limitations: The repertoires were collected only after the peak T cell response.

For this clone: What it recognizes is unknown.

Profiled with immunoSEQ multiplex PCR; TCRdb holds only in-frame clones, not every one. The sample includes roughly 66,000 clones, more than 75% of them seen just once. Sequencing used peripheral blood, obtained 28 days after the second dose of the MenACWY control vaccine. The sequence came from an adult who received the MenACWY meningococcal vaccine as a control.

CDR3 sequence reads: CASSKVVGEQYF. The CDR3 DNA follows: TGTGCCAGCAGCAAAGTAGTGGGCGAGCAGTACTTC. The chain joins TRBV21-1 to TRBJ2-7. TRBV21-1 is recorded as a pseudogene. There are 12 residues in the CDR3.